The 9 T cell receptor beta chains below were found in one sample sequenced in a study of blood T cell repertoires in COVID-19. Assay used: immunoSEQ multiplex PCR; TCRdb lists only in-frame clones, some missing. This table has over 120,000 clones, 81% appearing once. Input material: peripheral blood. The receptors here all came from a human donor in a cohort sampled during active COVID-19.

This clone was found a few times. The chain links TRBV11-2 to TRBJ2-5, with 11 bases identical to TRBD1. V trimming: 3 bases; J trimming: 5 bases; junction bases outside the gene matches: 5. Germline V gives CDR1 SGHAT, CDR2 FQNNGV. CDR3 length equals 15 residues. The CDR3 nucleotides are TGTGCCAGCAGCTTCGGACAGGGGGCCGGGGAGACCCAGTACTTC. It translates to CASSFGQGAGETQYF.

The V and J genes are TRBV19 and TRBJ2-7; 8 bases fit TRBD1. CDR1 and CDR2 (germline): LNHDA, SQIVND (reference sequence). CDR3 length: 15 amino acids. J gave up 3 bases and V 5 bases, and 9 bases lay outside the gene matches. CDR3 amino acids: CASSEAGTGIYEQYF. The CDR3 bases are TGTGCCAGTAGTGAGGCCGGGACAGGAATCTACGAGCAGTACTTC.

The CDR3: CASSQDSPYGYTF. Here the CDR3 DNA reads TGTGCCAGCAGTCAGGACAGTCCCTATGGCTACACCTTC. The V and J genes are TRBV12-3 or TRBV12-4 and TRBJ1-2; TRBD1 might be the D (6 bases). The V end lost 5 bases, the J end lost 4 bases, and 11 bases lay between the germline ends. The CDR3 sequence is 13 residues long.

The gene calls are TRBV28 and TRBJ2-3, with TRBD2 matching over 7 bases. V lost 3 bases, J lost 3 bases, and 15 bases stayed unmatched. Germline-derived CDR1 and CDR2 are MDHEN and SYDVKM. This CDR3 is built from 18 residues. The CDR3 sequence is CASSFGLGGRAGTDTQYF. The CDR3 DNA sequence: TGTGCCAGCAGTTTTGGGCTTGGGGGGAGGGCCGGGACAGATACGCAGTATTTT.

The rearrangement joins TRBV28 to TRBJ1-1; tentatively, D is TRBD1 (5 bases). CDR1 is MDHEN and CDR2 is SYDVKM in the germline V gene. V lost 6 bases and J lost 5, with 13 bases in between. This CDR3 contains 13 residues. Here the CDR3 reads CASRRQGVTEAFF. The DNA of the CDR3 is TGTGCCAGCAGGCGTCAAGGGGTTACTGAAGCTTTCTTT.

This chain links TRBV27 with TRBJ1-5, with 7 bases matching TRBD1. The junction had 8 bases not matched to a gene; V was cut back by 8 bases and J by 7 bases. The CDR3 loop spans 13 amino acids. CDR1 and CDR2 (germline): MNHEY, SMNVEV (reference sequence). For the CDR3, the DNA is TGTGCCAGCTCCGGGACAGTAGAACAGCCCCAGCATTTT. As protein: CASSGTVEQPQHF.

The chain joins TRBV5-1 to TRBJ2-7; TRBD2 agrees at 13 bases. CDR3 length equals 19 residues. CDR1 SGHRS and CDR2 YFSETQ come from the germline V gene. After removal of 0 bases from V and 2 bases from J, the junction contained 11 bases not matched to a gene. The CDR3 loop reads CASSLELRLAGGTTYEQYF. The CDR3 DNA follows: TGCGCCAGCAGCTTGGAACTCCGACTAGCGGGAGGTACTACCTACGAGCAGTACTTC.

V and J are TRBV21-1 and TRBJ2-5; TRBD1, the D gene given by the table, was not confirmed from the DNA. TRBV21-1 is listed as a pseudogene. The CDR3 runs 16 residues. CDR3 in amino acids: CASSKRGQGRRETQYF. Here the CDR3 DNA reads TGTGCCAGCAGCAAAAGGGGACAGGGCAGAAGGGAGACCCAGTACTTC.

The chain is built from TRBV6-5 and TRBJ2-1; D unresolved. Germline assignment: CDR1 MNHEY and CDR2 SVGAGI. The CDR3 extends over 12 amino acids. V lost 8 bases to trimming and J lost 1 base, with 6 bases between them. CDR3 in amino acids: CASWPSYNEQFF. The CDR3 DNA reads as TGTGCCAGCTGGCCATCCTACAATGAGCAGTTCTTC.